This TCR beta chain stems from a study of blood T cells in healthy people across ages. With a J-beta primer mix and a sample-barcoded 5' primer, a second PCR ran 7 to 11 cycles. Each cDNA molecule was tagged by a template-switch adaptor with 12 random nucleotides. Each of the samples gave a minimum of 3 million paired-end reads that contained CDR3. A single record per CDR3 protein comes from TCRdb applying MiXCR to the 5' RACE reads. The data contain roughly 1,500,000 distinct CDR3 sequences, roughly 40% of them seen just once; the ten biggest clones take up 7% to 9.5%. Each donor's blood draw was around 9.2 milliliters of peripheral blood. CDR1 and CDR2 from the germline V gene are MNHEY and SMNVEV (reference sequence). The ends lost 8 bases at V and 0 bases at J; junction bases unmatched: 14. The length of the CDR3 is 17 residues.

Sequencing was done on a sample of blood. The source of this sequence is a woman between 18 and 29 years old in good health. The rearrangement links TRBV27 to TRBJ2-3; 7 nucleotides align to TRBD2. The CDR3 here is CASGRGRQFSSTDTQYF. The CDR3, as DNA: TGTGCCAGCGGGAGGGGCCGACAGTTTTCCAGCACAGATACGCAGTATTTT.